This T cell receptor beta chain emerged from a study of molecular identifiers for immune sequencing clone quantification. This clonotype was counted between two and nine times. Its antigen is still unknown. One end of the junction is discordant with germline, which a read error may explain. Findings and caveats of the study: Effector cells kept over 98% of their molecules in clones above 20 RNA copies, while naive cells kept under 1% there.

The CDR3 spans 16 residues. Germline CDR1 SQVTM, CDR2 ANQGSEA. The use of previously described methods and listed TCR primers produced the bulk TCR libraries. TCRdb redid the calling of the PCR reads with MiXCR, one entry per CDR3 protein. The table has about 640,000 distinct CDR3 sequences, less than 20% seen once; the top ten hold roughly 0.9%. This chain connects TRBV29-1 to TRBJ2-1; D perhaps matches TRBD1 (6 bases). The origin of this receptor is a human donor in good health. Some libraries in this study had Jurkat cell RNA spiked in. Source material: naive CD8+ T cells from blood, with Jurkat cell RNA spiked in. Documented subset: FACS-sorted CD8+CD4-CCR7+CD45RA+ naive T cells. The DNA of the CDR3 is TGCGGCGTTGAAGGGCATTCGGCCGGACAGTACAATGAGCAGTTCTTC. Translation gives CGVEGHSAGQYNEQFF.